The following is a T cell receptor beta chain sequence with its context. Time point given: persistent/refractory GD, antithyroid drugs over 5 years with positive TRAb. The TCR library used RNA extracted from PBMCs. American Thyroid Association guidelines served as the basis for diagnosing Graves' disease. This CDR3 has 14 amino acids. V shed 6 bases, J shed 5 bases, and the junction held 7 bases outside the gene matches. In germline, CDR1 is PRHDT, CDR2 FYEKMQ (reference sequence). HTBI primers from iRepertoire and Arm-PCR of CDR3 regions yielded the TCR beta libraries. TCRdb reprocessed the multiplex PCR reads via MiXCR and lists one record per CDR3 protein. The sample lists a few hundred thousand distinct CDR3 sequences; 23% were seen once. This sample stems from a study of regulatory T cells in long-lasting Graves disease.

This receptor was taken from a female donor with Graves disease. V usage is TRBV13 and J usage is TRBJ2-5; 9 bases fit TRBD1. Material: peripheral blood mononuclear cells (PBMCs), obtained when the disease was refractory, from a patient treated with antithyroid drugs. CDR3 nucleotide sequence: TGTGCCAGCAGACGGACAGGGGAGGGGGAGACCCAGTACTTC. It yields the protein CASRRTGEGETQYF.